Below are 10 T cell receptor gamma chains sequenced from a single sample in a study of γδ T cells in repeated Plasmodium falciparum infection. Vgamma9/Vdelta2+ and Vdelta2-negative gammadelta T cells were flow-sorted from PBMC for bulk sequencing. TCRdb made new clone calls on the multiplex PCR reads using CATT. The sample lists 25,000 to 35,000 gamma-chain clones, 1.4% occurring once. The sample taken for sequencing was gamma-delta T cells from blood. The receptors derive from a pool of human donors (malaria-infected and uninfected, not separated).

This clone was counted at least ten times. This likely traces to a read error, being one base from a far larger clone. Additional DNA sequences in this sample encode the identical CDR3. The chain uses TRGV9 and TRGJP. TCRdb records no J gene; here it was assigned by comparing the DNA to germline. V trimming: 0 bases; J trimming: 11 bases; junction bases outside the gene matches: 10. The CDR3 is 17 amino acids. Per germline, CDR1 GITISATS and CDR2 ISYDGTV (reference sequence). The CDR3, as DNA: TGTGCCTTGTGGGAGGTGCAGATTGAGCTGGGCAAAAAAATCAAGGTATTT. It yields the protein CALWEVQIELGKKIKVF.

Comments on this clone: TCRdb's listed protein matches a much larger clone and diverges from this DNA's translation at residue 16, likely through a read error; the protein shown comes from the DNA. The V segment is TRGV9, and no J call was made. CDR3 length: 18 residues. Germline V gives CDR1 GITISATS, CDR2 ISYDGTV (reference sequence). The CDR3 DNA is TGTGCCTTGTGGGAGGTGCAGCGGCAAGAGTTGGGCAAAAAAATCGAGGTATTT. Translation gives CALWEVQRQELGKKIEVF.

Concerning this clone: TCRdb lists the protein of a much larger clone for this DNA, which differs at residue 10, so this is likely a read error; the protein given here is translated from the DNA itself. The V gene is TRGV9, the J gene TRGJ1 or TRGJ2. No J gene was available from TCRdb, and it was assigned here by a germline match of the DNA. CDR1 GITISATS and CDR2 ISYDGTV come from the germline V gene (reference sequence). The CDR3 contains 13 residues. The CDR3 protein is CALWEVPSYRKLF. The CDR3 DNA is TGTGCCTTGTGGGAGGTGCCGAGTTATAGGAAACTCTTT.

As concerns this clone: The protein in TCRdb stems from a much larger clone and differs at residue 12 from this DNA's translation, likely a read error; here the protein is translated from the DNA. The V gene is TRGV9, the J gene TRGJP. The J gene, absent from TCRdb, was called here by matching the DNA to germline. There are 17 residues in the CDR3. Germline V CDR1 and CDR2: GITISATS, ISYDGTV (reference sequence). This CDR3 is CALWELPGELGEKIKVF. The CDR3 region has the DNA TGTGCCTTGTGGGAGCTACCAGGGGAGTTGGGCGAAAAAATCAAGGTATTT.

This clone was counted a few times. A far larger clone differs by one base, so this is likely a read error. This CDR3 is also generated by other DNA sequences in the sample. The V gene is given as TRGV4, and no J gene call is available. The germline V gene has CDR1 EGSTGY and CDR2 YDSYTSSV. The CDR3 is 13 amino acids. The CDR3 here is CATWDARGHKKLF. The CDR3 nucleotides are TGTGCCACCTGGGATGCCCGGGGGCATAAGAAGCTCTTT.

This clone was counted a few times. TCRdb's listed protein matches a much larger clone and diverges from this DNA's translation at residue 6, likely through a read error; the protein shown comes from the DNA. V gene TRGV9 combines with J gene TRGJP1. Because TCRdb records no J gene, it was assigned here through a match of the DNA to germline. This CDR3 is built from 12 residues. V gave up 4 bases and J gave up 7 bases; unmatched junction bases: 3. Germline V CDR1 and CDR2: GITISATS, ISYDGTV (reference sequence). CDR3 nucleotide sequence: TGTGCCTTGTGGGATGGTGGTTGGTTCAAGATATTT. Its protein product is CALWDGGWFKIF.

This clone appeared many times. This is likely an artifact of a read error, given a far larger clone one base away. The sample holds other DNA sequences that translate to the same CDR3. This rearrangement joins TRGV9 to TRGJP. TCRdb gives no J gene; it was assigned here by matching the DNA to germline. Germline values: CDR1 GITISATS, CDR2 ISYDGTV (reference sequence). The CDR3 has 19 amino acids. The CDR3 protein is CALWEAPAGQELGKKIKVF. In DNA form, the CDR3 reads TGTGCCCTGTGGGAGGCCCCAGCAGGCCAGGAGTTGGGCAAAAAAATCAAGGTATTT.

This clone was detected ten times or more. V usage is TRGV2 and J usage is TRGJP2. TCRdb records no J gene; here it was assigned by comparing the DNA to germline. The CDR3 length is 16 residues. Germline V gene data show CDR1 as EGSNGY and CDR2 as YDSYNSKV. With V trimmed by 3 bases and J by 5 bases, 12 bases remained unmatched. Here the CDR3 reads CATWDPRAGSDWIKTF. The CDR3 DNA follows: TGTGCCACCTGGGACCCCCGCGCGGGAAGTGATTGGATCAAGACGTTT.

This clone was detected a few times. Since a far larger clone is one base different, this is likely a read error. The sample has other DNA sequences that encode this CDR3 too. The CDR3 loop is CALWEVKAKLGKKIKVF. The CDR3 nucleotides read TGTGCCTTGTGGGAGGTGAAGGCCAAGTTAGGCAAAAAAATCAAGGTATTT. The gene calls are TRGV9 and TRGJP. Per germline, CDR1 GITISATS and CDR2 ISYDGTV (reference sequence). The CDR3 sequence is 17 residues long.

Notes on this clone: The protein that TCRdb holds for this DNA derives from a much larger clone and differs from the translated DNA at residue 6, which likely indicates a read error; the protein shown here is translated from the DNA. The chain carries TRGV9 and TRGJP1. No J segment appears in TCRdb, so it was assigned here by matching the sequence to germline. Trimming took 3 bases from V and 4 from J; bases not matched to a gene: 5. CDR3 size: 14 residues. CDR1 GITISATS and CDR2 ISYDGTV come from the germline V gene (reference sequence). CDR3 bases: TGTGCCTTGTGGGAGAGCCTCACTGGTTGGTTCAAGATATTT. Translating gives CALWESLTGWFKIF.